Below, one T cell receptor beta chain is given with its context. The antigen remains unidentified. This entry belongs to a study of cytomegalovirus exposure and HLA in healthy donors. Study as a whole: About 80 million unique TCR sequences came from HLA-typed donors in an early release.

Each donor's status was that of a healthy bone marrow donor. Study-wide findings and caveats: Altogether, some 170 TCR beta chains were recorded as cytomegalovirus-associated. The study reported that TCR beta sequences accurately predicted HLA-A and HLA-B alleles in most subjects.

Trimming removed 7 bases at V and 4 bases at J, with 8 bases between. This CDR3 has 12 residues. The germline V gene has CDR1 MNHNS and CDR2 SASEGT. PCR involved 60 Vbeta and 13 Jbeta primers. Some clones are missing from TCRdb's copy, which holds only in-frame ones; the method was immunoSEQ multiplex PCR. In total, the table holds roughly 120,000 clones. The sequenced material came from PBMCs. The genes are TRBV6-1 and TRBJ1-5; weak D call: TRBD1 (5 bases). The receptor was isolated from a man between 18 and 29 years old in good health and CMV-seronegative. CDR3 amino acids: CASTSGNQPQHF. Written as DNA, the CDR3 is TGTGCCAGCACTTCAGGGAATCAGCCCCAGCATTTT.